Below, 28 T cell receptor beta chains from the same sample are listed, as sequenced in a study of vaccination effects on CD4 cells after COVID-19. Sequenced by immunoSEQ multiplex PCR; TCRdb stores in-frame clones only, minus some. There are about 32,000 clones in the sample; 72% occur only once, and around 12% lies in the top ten. These receptors' targets are unknown. Prior to sequencing, the ViraFEST assay stimulated PBMC with viral peptide pools, which expanded the antigen-specific CD4+ T cells. Having been cultured for about 10 days, the cells underwent CD4+ T cell isolation. Participants got two doses of BNT162b2 or mRNA-1273 vaccine. Specimen: CD4+ T cells from PBMCs cultured with HCoV-229E spike peptides, collected after COVID-19 vaccination. The receptor source for this set is a human donor who received a COVID-19 vaccine.

The V gene is TRBV11-3, the J gene TRBJ2-1; D may correspond to TRBD1 or TRBD2 (5 bases each). Between the trimmed V and J ends, which lost 0 bases and 10 bases, there was a span of 7 bases. CDR1 and CDR2 (germline): SGHNT, YENEEA. The CDR3 loop spans 12 amino acids. The CDR3: CASSLDWGEQFF. CDR3 DNA sequence: TGTGCCAGCAGCTTAGACTGGGGGGAGCAGTTCTTC.

V gene TRBV6-1 combines with J gene TRBJ2-7; the D is unclear. The CDR3 sequence is 15 residues long. CDR1 is MNHNS and CDR2 is SASEGT in the germline V gene. The V gene lost 1 base and the J gene lost 0 bases, with 10 bases spanning the gap. CDR3 DNA: TGTGCCAGCAGTGAAGTTAGCAGGAGCTCCTACGAGCAGTACTTC. Amino acid sequence: CASSEVSRSSYEQYF.

This chain connects TRBV4-2 to TRBJ1-5, with no clear D. The germline V gene has CDR1 LGHNA and CDR2 YNFKEQ. Trimming cost V 1 base and J 7 bases, with 11 bases left between them. The CDR3 is made up of 14 amino acids. The CDR3 loop reads CASSQVGHGQPQHF. The CDR3 nucleotides are TGTGCCAGCAGCCAAGTTGGGCATGGGCAGCCCCAGCATTTT.

This chain uses TRBV21-1 with TRBJ1-4; the table's D call TRBD1 went unverified against the DNA. TRBV21-1 represents a pseudogene. The length of the CDR3 is 16 residues. The CDR3 is CASGTGQLTTNEKLFF. In nucleotides, the CDR3 is TGTGCCAGCGGAACGGGACAGCTCACAACTAATGAAAAACTGTTTTTT.

The chain recombines TRBV3-1 (or the pseudogene TRBV3-2) with TRBJ2-1; 10 bases are shared with TRBD2. V gave up 2 bases and J gave up 6 bases; unmatched junction bases: 4. The CDR3 is 15 residues long. Germline V lookup: CDR1 LGHDT, CDR2 YNNKEL (reference sequence). This CDR3 is CASSQTSGRVNEQFF. CDR3 sequence (DNA): TGTGCCAGCAGCCAAACGAGCGGGAGGGTCAATGAGCAGTTCTTC.

The V and J genes are TRBV4-1 and TRBJ2-5, with D unclear. The germline CDR1 and CDR2 sequences are MGHRA and YSYEKL. The CDR3 has 14 residues. Trimming pared 1 base from V and 3 bases from J, leaving 9 bases between. In DNA form, the CDR3 reads TGCGCCAGCAGCCAAGTGGCCTCCGAAGAGACCCAGTACTTC. It codes for CASSQVASEETQYF.

There are a few counts of this clone. This chain links TRBV14 with TRBJ2-6, with 8 bases aligning to TRBD1. Trimming cost V 0 bases and J 5 bases; bases outside gene matches: 12. Germline V gene sequence: CDR1 SGHDN, CDR2 FVKESK. The CDR3 runs to 19 residues. The DNA of the CDR3 is TGTGCCAGCAGCCAAGATCTAACAGGGGGGAGGAACTGGGCCAACGTCCTGACTTTC. Its protein is CASSQDLTGGRNWANVLTF.

The chain combines TRBV6-1 with TRBJ1-2; the D is unclear. CDR3 length equals 13 residues. Per germline, CDR1 MNHNS and CDR2 SASEGT. The V end was cut by 2 bases, the J end by 2 bases, with 6 bases between. The CDR3 region has the DNA TGTGCCAGCAGTGAAACCAGAAACTATGGCTACACCTTC. Amino acids: CASSETRNYGYTF.

This clone was counted between two and nine times. This sequence joins TRBV6-5 and TRBJ1-3, with D hard to call. Germline CDR1 reads MNHEY; CDR2 reads SVGAGI. Trimming removed 2 bases from V and 0 bases from J, with 8 bases in between. This CDR3 has 15 residues. The CDR3 DNA reads as TGTGCCAGCAGTTACGACGGGAACTCTGGAAACACCATATATTTT. Translation gives CASSYDGNSGNTIYF.

This chain uses TRBV9 with TRBJ1-3; 7 positions agree with TRBD1. V lost 7 bases, J lost 1 base, and 8 bases stayed unmatched. The CDR3 sequence is 15 residues long. CDR1 and CDR2 (germline): SGDLS, YYNGEE. The CDR3 reads CASSIGGFSGNTIYF. The CDR3 DNA reads TGTGCCAGCTCAATAGGGGGCTTTTCTGGAAACACCATATATTTT.

V gene TRBV30 combines with J gene TRBJ1-1; unclear D gene. The CDR3 length is 13 residues. Germline-derived CDR1 and CDR2 are GTSNPN and SVGIG (reference sequence). The V and J ends lost 1 base and 8 bases respectively, with 14 bases between them. CDR3 protein: CAWSASYSAEAFF. In DNA, the CDR3 is TGTGCCTGGAGTGCTTCCTACAGTGCCGAAGCTTTCTTT.

This CDR3 reads CASSVAGVNTGELFF. CDR3 in DNA: TGTGCCAGCAGCGTAGCGGGGGTAAACACCGGGGAGCTGTTTTTT. The J gene is TRBJ2-2, the V gene TRBV9, with D perhaps matching TRBD2 (6 bases). V lost 0 bases to trimming and J lost 2 bases, with 8 bases between them. CDR3 size: 15 residues. Germline CDR1 and CDR2: SGDLS and YYNGEE. The full variable domain, in which reference TRBV9 and TRBJ2-2 provide the parts outside the CDR3, is DSGVTQTPKHLITATGQRVTLRCSPRSGDLSVYWYQQSLDQGLQFLIQYYNGEERAKGNILERFSAQQFPDLHSELNLSSLELGDSALYFCASSVAGVNTGELFFGEGSRLTVL.

The chain joins TRBV2 to TRBJ1-2; a weak D match, TRBD1 (6 bases). The V and J ends lost 0 bases and 13 bases respectively, with 18 bases between them. Germline V gene data show CDR1 as SNHLY and CDR2 as FYNNEI. The CDR3 runs 14 residues. CDR3 sequence: CASSEARTGYKFTF. CDR3 coding DNA: TGTGCCAGCAGTGAAGCAAGAACAGGGTATAAGTTCACCTTC. Based on the CDR3 plus reference TRBV2 and TRBJ1-2, the full variable domain is EPEVTQTPSHQVTQMGQEVILRCVPISNHLYFYWYRQILGQKVEFLVSFYNNEISEKSEIFDDQFSVERPDGSNFTLKIRSTKLEDSAMYFCASSEARTGYKFTFGSGTRLTVV.

The V gene is TRBV6-6, the J gene TRBJ2-7, with TRBD1 as a possible D gene (5 bases). V was cut by 11 bases and J by 4 bases, with 15 bases left in between. The CDR3 contains 12 residues. The germline V gene encodes CDR1 MNHNY and CDR2 SVGAGI (reference sequence). The CDR3 region is CAVTAGYYEQYF. The CDR3 DNA follows: TGTGCCGTCACGGCAGGGTATTACGAGCAGTACTTC.

The J gene is TRBJ2-5, the V gene TRBV7-9; 10 bases line up with TRBD2. From germline, CDR1 is SEHNR and CDR2 FQNEAQ (reference sequence). The CDR3 length is 19 residues. Germline trimming cut 1 base from V and 1 base from J; bases unmatched to any gene: 12. The CDR3 loop reads CASSLERFGTSGVQETQYF. CDR3 in DNA: TGTGCCAGCAGCTTAGAACGTTTCGGAACTAGCGGGGTCCAAGAGACCCAGTACTTC.

This clone was found once. This chain connects TRBV6-6 to TRBJ2-7; D may correspond to TRBD1 or TRBD2 (5 bases each). This CDR3 has 15 amino acids. Germline V lookup: CDR1 MNHNY, CDR2 SVGAGI (reference sequence). Trimming took 5 bases from V and 0 from J, leaving 14 bases between them. CDR3 bases: TGTGCCAGCAGTGGGGACGCTGTCTACTCCTACGAGCAGTACTTC. Protein product: CASSGDAVYSYEQYF.

The DNA of the CDR3 is TGTGCCAGCAGCCCAGGGGCGTCTAGCGGGAGGTTGGAGACCCAGTACTTC. Translating it yields CASSPGASSGRLETQYF. This chain joins TRBV9 and TRBJ2-5, with 11 nucleotides matching TRBD2. This CDR3 has 17 residues. The V gene end was trimmed by 4 bases and the J gene end by 5 bases; junction bases not matched to a gene: 13. Germline CDR1 and CDR2: SGDLS and YYNGEE. Full variable domain (outside the CDR3, taken from reference TRBV9 and TRBJ2-5): DSGVTQTPKHLITATGQRVTLRCSPRSGDLSVYWYQQSLDQGLQFLIQYYNGEERAKGNILERFSAQQFPDLHSELNLSSLELGDSALYFCASSPGASSGRLETQYFGPGTRLLVL.

The chain uses TRBV12-3 or TRBV12-4 and TRBJ2-4; D remains unclear. V lost 1 base and J 7 bases, leaving 8 bases between the germline ends. The CDR3 contains 13 residues. CDR3: CASSLGSGNIQYF. The CDR3 coding sequence is TGTGCCAGCAGTTTAGGGTCTGGGAACATTCAGTACTTC.

This clone was detected only a few times. The rearrangement uses TRBV3-1 (or the pseudogene TRBV3-2) and TRBJ2-1; D possibly uses TRBD1 or TRBD2 (5 bases each). The V end lost 1 base, the J end lost 9 bases, and 10 bases lay between the germline ends. Germline V gene sequence: CDR1 LGHDT, CDR2 YNNKEL (reference sequence). The CDR3 has 13 amino acids. CDR3 in amino acids: CASSQVRGAEQFF. CDR3 in DNA: TGTGCCAGCAGCCAAGTTCGGGGCGCTGAGCAGTTCTTC.

This clone was detected only a few times. V usage is TRBV7-9 and J usage is TRBJ2-7; 10 bases are shared with TRBD2. The J segment lost 5 bases and the V segment lost 3 bases, leaving 4 bases of the junction unmatched. The CDR3 has 14 residues. Germline V gene sequence: CDR1 SEHNR, CDR2 FQNEAQ (reference sequence). CDR3 sequence: CASSLLAGDDEQYF. CDR3 in DNA: TGTGCCAGCAGCTTGCTAGCGGGAGACGACGAGCAGTACTTC.

The chain combines TRBV4-1 with TRBJ1-5; D perhaps matches TRBD1 (6 bases). Trimming cost V 4 bases and J 6 bases, with 13 bases left between them. Per the germline V gene, CDR1 is MGHRA and CDR2 is YSYEKL. This CDR3 comprises 14 residues. CDR3 in DNA: TGCGCCAGCAGCCCGAGAGTGGGGGCTCAGCCCCAGCATTTT. This gives the protein CASSPRVGAQPQHF.

The genes are TRBV30 and TRBJ1-6, with 8 bases lining up with TRBD1. Germline V CDR1 and CDR2: GTSNPN, SVGIG (reference sequence). This CDR3 is built from 14 residues. The V segment lost 7 bases and the J segment 8 bases; nucleotides outside the gene matches: 10. DNA of the CDR3: TGTGCCTTACCCGCGGGACAGGTGGATTCACCCCTCCACTTT. The encoded protein is CALPAGQVDSPLHF. Full variable domain (outside the CDR3, taken from reference TRBV30 and TRBJ1-6): SQTIHQWPATLVQPVGSPLSLECTVEGTSNPNLYWYRQAAGRGLQLLFYSVGIGQISSEVPQNLSASRPQDRQFILSSKKLLLSDSGFYLCALPAGQVDSPLHFGNGTRLTVT.

This sequence joins TRBV5-1 and TRBJ2-2, with 7 bases aligning to TRBD2. Germline-derived CDR1 and CDR2 are SGHRS and YFSETQ. Trimming took 0 bases from V and 4 from J; bases not matched to a gene: 6. The CDR3 loop spans 16 amino acids. The CDR3 DNA reads as TGCGCCAGCAGCTTGGGGCGCGGGAGAGGCACCGGGGAGCTGTTTTTT. This gives the protein CASSLGRGRGTGELFF.

The rearrangement joins TRBV9 to TRBJ2-2, with 7 bases identical to TRBD2. This CDR3 has 15 amino acids. After removal of 0 bases from V and 3 bases from J, the junction contained 2 bases not matched to a gene. Germline loops: CDR1 SGDLS, CDR2 YYNGEE. CDR3 protein: CASSVVAGDTGELFF. In DNA, the CDR3 is TGTGCCAGCAGCGTAGTGGCGGGAGACACCGGGGAGCTGTTTTTT.

The V call is TRBV4-1, the J call TRBJ2-1, with 10 positions matching TRBD1. Germline trimming cut 6 bases from V and 15 bases from J; bases unmatched to any gene: 2. Germline-derived CDR1 and CDR2 are MGHRA and YSYEKL. The CDR3 is made up of 10 amino acids. CDR3 in amino acids: CASRGQGLFF. CDR3 in DNA: TGCGCCAGCAGGGGACAGGGGCTGTTCTTC.

The chain employs TRBV4-1 and TRBJ1-6, with a possible D match to TRBD1 (6 bases). V was shortened by 1 base and J by 11 bases, with 15 bases between the two germline ends. Germline CDR1 is MGHRA and CDR2 is YSYEKL. The CDR3 totals 15 residues. For the CDR3, the DNA is TGCGCCAGCAGCCAAGTGGGCGGGAGGGGGGCACCCCTCCACTTT. It codes for CASSQVGGRGAPLHF.

The gene calls are TRBV6-5 and TRBJ1-1; D not resolved. This CDR3 contains 13 residues. CDR1 MNHEY and CDR2 SVGAGI come from the germline V gene. V gave up 6 bases and J gave up 1 base, with 9 bases separating them. CDR3 sequence reads: CASRNPGNTEAFF. For the CDR3, the DNA is TGTGCCAGCAGAAACCCAGGGAACACTGAAGCTTTCTTT.

The chain is built from TRBV18 and TRBJ2-1; 12 bases fit TRBD2. This CDR3 is built from 15 residues. CDR1 KGHSH and CDR2 LQKENI come from the germline V gene. V lost 3 bases, J lost 6 bases, and 3 bases stayed unmatched. The CDR3 bases are TGTGCCAGCTCACCGACTAGCGGGAGATTCAATGAGCAGTTCTTC. Its protein is CASSPTSGRFNEQFF.